A single T cell receptor beta chain is shown here with its context. These data come from a study of shared T cell receptors in the human thymus. The germline gives CDR1 SNHLY, CDR2 FYNNEI. Germline trimming cut 6 bases from V and 2 bases from J; bases unmatched to any gene: 6. The CDR3 extends over 14 amino acids. Profiled with immunoSEQ multiplex PCR; TCRdb holds only in-frame clones, not every one. Of 55,000 to 75,000 clones listed, about 95% were seen once; the top ten hold about 0.03%. Sequenced sample: thymocytes. The J gene is TRBJ2-7, the V gene TRBV2; TRBD1 aligns across 8 bases. The clonotype originates from a human donor. Here the CDR3 DNA reads TGTGCCAGCAGACGTCGGACAGGGACCTACGAGCAGTACTTC. Translating gives CASRRRTGTYEQYF.